This T cell receptor (beta chain) comes out of a study of shared T cell receptors in the human thymus. CDR3 size: 14 residues. Trimming took 7 bases from V and 0 from J, leaving 10 bases between them. Germline lookup yields CDR1 MNHNS and CDR2 SASEGT. Measured with immunoSEQ multiplex PCR; TCRdb has only the in-frame clones, and not every one. The top ten clones hold 0.015% to 0.025% of a sample with about 380,000 clones, over 90% of them seen once. In its sample, this clone was seen once. The clonotype was recovered from a human donor. Material: thymocytes. The V call is TRBV6-1, the J call TRBJ1-5, with a weak D call TRBD1 (5 bases). DNA for the CDR3: TGTGCCAGCACCGGTGGGGGTAGCAATCAGCCCCAGCATTTT. Translating gives CASTGGGSNQPQHF.